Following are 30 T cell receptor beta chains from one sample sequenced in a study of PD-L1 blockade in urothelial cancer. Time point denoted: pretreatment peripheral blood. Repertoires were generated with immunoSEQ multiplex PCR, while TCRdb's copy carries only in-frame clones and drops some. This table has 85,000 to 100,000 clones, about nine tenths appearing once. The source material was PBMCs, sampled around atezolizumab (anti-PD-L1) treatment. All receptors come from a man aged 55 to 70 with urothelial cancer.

CDR3 nucleotide sequence: TGCGCCAGCAGCCAAGACACAGGGGGCACAACAGATACGCAGTATTTT. Translating it yields CASSQDTGGTTDTQYF. V is TRBV4-3 and J is TRBJ2-3; 9 positions match TRBD1. With V trimmed by 0 bases and J by 3 bases, 4 bases remained unmatched. CDR1 and CDR2 from the germline V gene are LGHNA and YSLEER. CDR3 length: 16 amino acids.

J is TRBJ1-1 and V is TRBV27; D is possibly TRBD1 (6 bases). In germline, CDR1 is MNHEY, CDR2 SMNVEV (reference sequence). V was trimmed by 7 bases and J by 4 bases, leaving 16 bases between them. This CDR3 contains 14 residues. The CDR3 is CASNLDRRLTEAFF. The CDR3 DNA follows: TGTGCCAGCAACCTAGACAGGAGACTCACTGAAGCTTTCTTT.

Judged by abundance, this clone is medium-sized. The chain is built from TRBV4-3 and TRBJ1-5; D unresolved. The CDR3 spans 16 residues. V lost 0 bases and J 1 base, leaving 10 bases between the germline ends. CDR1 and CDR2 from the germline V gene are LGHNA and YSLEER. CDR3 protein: CASSQDLGTSNQPQHF. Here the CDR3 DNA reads TGCGCCAGCAGCCAAGATCTAGGAACCAGCAATCAGCCCCAGCATTTT.

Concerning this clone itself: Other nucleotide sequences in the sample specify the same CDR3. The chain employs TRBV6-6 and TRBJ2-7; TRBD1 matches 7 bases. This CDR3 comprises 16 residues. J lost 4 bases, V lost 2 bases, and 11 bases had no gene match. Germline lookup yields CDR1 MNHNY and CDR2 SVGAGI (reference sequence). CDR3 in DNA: TGTGCCAGCAGTTACGCCTGGGACAGCGCCCAATACGAGCAGTACTTC. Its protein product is CASSYAWDSAQYEQYF.

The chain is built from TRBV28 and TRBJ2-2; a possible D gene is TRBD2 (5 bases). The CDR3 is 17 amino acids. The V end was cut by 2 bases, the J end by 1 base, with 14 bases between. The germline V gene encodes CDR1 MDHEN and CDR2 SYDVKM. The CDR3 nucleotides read TGTGCCAGCAGTTTACCCCTCGCCCGGGGGAACACCGGGGAGCTGTTTTTT. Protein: CASSLPLARGNTGELFF.

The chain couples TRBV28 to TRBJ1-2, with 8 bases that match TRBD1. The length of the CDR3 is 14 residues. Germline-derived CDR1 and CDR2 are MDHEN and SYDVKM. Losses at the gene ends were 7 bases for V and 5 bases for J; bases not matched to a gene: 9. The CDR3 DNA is TGTGCCAGCAACTTAGACAGGGGCGGGTATGGCTACACCTTC. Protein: CASNLDRGGYGYTF.

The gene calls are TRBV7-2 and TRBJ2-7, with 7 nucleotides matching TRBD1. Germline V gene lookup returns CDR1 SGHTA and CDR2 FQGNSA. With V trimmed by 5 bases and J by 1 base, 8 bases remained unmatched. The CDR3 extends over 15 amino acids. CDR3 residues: CASSGSGTVSYEQYF. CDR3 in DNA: TGTGCCAGCAGCGGATCAGGGACAGTGTCCTACGAGCAGTACTTC. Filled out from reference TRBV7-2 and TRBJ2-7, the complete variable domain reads GAGVSQSPSNKVTEKGKDVELRCDPISGHTALYWYRQSLGQGLEFLIYFQGNSAPDKSGLPSDRFSAERTGGSVSTLTIQRTQQEDSAVYLCASSGSGTVSYEQYFGPGTRLTVT.

CDR3 region: CASSPTGGRETQYF. The CDR3 bases are TGTGCCAGCAGTCCAACAGGGGGCCGAGAGACCCAGTACTTC. The rearrangement uses TRBV28 and TRBJ2-5; TRBD1 aligns across 9 bases. The V segment lost 5 bases and the J segment 4 bases; nucleotides outside the gene matches: 5. Per germline, CDR1 MDHEN and CDR2 SYDVKM. There are 14 residues in the CDR3.

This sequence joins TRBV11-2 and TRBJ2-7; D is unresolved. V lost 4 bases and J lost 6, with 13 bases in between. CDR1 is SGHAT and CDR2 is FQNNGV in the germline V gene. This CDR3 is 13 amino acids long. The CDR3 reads CASSSQNPSEQYF. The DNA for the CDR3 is TGTGCCAGCAGCTCCCAAAATCCGAGCGAGCAGTACTTC.

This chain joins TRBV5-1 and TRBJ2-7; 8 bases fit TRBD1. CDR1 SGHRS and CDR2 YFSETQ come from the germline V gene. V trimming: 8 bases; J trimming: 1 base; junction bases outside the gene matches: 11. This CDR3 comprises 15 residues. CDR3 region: CARPQGASLSYEQYF. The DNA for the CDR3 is TGCGCCAGGCCGCAGGGGGCTAGCCTGTCCTACGAGCAGTACTTC.

CDR3 sequence: CAATTRGSYNEQFF. In DNA, the CDR3 is TGTGCCGCTACTACTAGGGGGTCCTACAATGAGCAGTTCTTC. The J gene is TRBJ2-1, the V gene TRBV7-2, with D possibly being TRBD1 (6 bases). The CDR3 extends over 14 amino acids. Germline loops: CDR1 SGHTA, CDR2 FQGNSA. V lost 11 bases to trimming and J lost 1 base, with 15 bases between them.

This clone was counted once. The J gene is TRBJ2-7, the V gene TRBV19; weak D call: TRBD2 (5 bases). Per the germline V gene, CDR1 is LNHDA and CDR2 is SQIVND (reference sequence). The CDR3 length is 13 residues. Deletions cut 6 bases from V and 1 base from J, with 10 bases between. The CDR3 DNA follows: TGTGCCAGTAGCATGGACTTATCCTACGAGCAGTACTTC. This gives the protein CASSMDLSYEQYF.

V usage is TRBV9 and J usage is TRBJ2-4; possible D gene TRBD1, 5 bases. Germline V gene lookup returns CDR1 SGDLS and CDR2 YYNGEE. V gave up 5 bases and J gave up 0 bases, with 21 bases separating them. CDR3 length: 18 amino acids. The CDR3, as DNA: TGTGCCAGCAGGGACACTGGTATGGGTGTGAAAGCCAAAAACATTCAGTACTTC. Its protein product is CASRDTGMGVKAKNIQYF.

CDR3 sequence (DNA): TGTGCCAGTAGTCCTCCCGCGGCCTCGGGAGGCTACACCTTC. Translation: CASSPPAASGGYTF. The genes are TRBV19 and TRBJ1-2; D is unresolved. The V end lost 5 bases, the J end lost 8 bases, and 18 bases lay between the germline ends. CDR1 LNHDA and CDR2 SQIVND come from the germline V gene (reference sequence). This CDR3 contains 14 residues.

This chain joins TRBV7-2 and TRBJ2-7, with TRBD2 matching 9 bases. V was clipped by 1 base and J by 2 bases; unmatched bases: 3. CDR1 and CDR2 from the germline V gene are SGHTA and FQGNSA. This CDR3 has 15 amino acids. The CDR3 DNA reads TGTGCCAGCAGCTTAGGGACTAGCGTTACCTACGAGCAGTACTTC. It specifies CASSLGTSVTYEQYF.

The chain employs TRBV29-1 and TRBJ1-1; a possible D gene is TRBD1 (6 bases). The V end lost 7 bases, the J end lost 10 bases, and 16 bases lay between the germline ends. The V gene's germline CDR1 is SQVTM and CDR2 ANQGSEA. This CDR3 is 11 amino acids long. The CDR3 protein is CSGRRDNSAFF. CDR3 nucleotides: TGCAGCGGACGCCGGGACAACTCAGCTTTCTTT.

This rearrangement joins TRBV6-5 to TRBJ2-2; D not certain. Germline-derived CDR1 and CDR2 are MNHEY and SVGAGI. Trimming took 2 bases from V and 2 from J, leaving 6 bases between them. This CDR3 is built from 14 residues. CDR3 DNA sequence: TGTGCCAGCAGTTACCTCAGAAACACCGGGGAGCTGTTTTTT. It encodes CASSYLRNTGELFF.

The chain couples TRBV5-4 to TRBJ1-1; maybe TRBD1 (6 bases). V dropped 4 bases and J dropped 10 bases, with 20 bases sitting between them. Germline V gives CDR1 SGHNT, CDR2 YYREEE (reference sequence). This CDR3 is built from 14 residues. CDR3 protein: CASSEGGYGRRAFF. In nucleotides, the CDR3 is TGTGCCAGCAGCGAGGGGGGTTACGGGAGGAGAGCTTTCTTT.

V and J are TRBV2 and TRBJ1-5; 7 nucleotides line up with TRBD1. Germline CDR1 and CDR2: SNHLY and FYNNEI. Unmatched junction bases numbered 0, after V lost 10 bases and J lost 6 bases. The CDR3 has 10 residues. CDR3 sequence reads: CATGGQPQHF. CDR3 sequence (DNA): TGTGCCACAGGGGGTCAGCCCCAGCATTTT. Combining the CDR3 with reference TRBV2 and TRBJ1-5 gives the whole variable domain EPEVTQTPSHQVTQMGQEVILRCVPISNHLYFYWYRQILGQKVEFLVSFYNNEISEKSEIFDDQFSVERPDGSNFTLKIRSTKLEDSAMYFCATGGQPQHFGDGTRLSIL.

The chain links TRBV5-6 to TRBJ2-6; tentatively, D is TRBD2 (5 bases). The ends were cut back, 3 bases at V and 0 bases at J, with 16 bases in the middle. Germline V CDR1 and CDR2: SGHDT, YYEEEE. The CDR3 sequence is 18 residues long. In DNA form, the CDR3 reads TGTGCCAGCAGCTCTTCGGACTTCACCTCCTCTGGGGCCAACGTCCTGACTTTC. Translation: CASSSSDFTSSGANVLTF.

DNA for the CDR3: TGTGCCAGCTCACCTCGAGGGACAGGGTGGTACGAGCAGTACTTC. It translates to CASSPRGTGWYEQYF. The rearrangement links TRBV18 to TRBJ2-7, with TRBD1 identical over 9 bases. The germline V gene encodes CDR1 KGHSH and CDR2 LQKENI. V lost 3 bases, J lost 4 bases, and 7 bases stayed unmatched. The CDR3 covers 15 residues.

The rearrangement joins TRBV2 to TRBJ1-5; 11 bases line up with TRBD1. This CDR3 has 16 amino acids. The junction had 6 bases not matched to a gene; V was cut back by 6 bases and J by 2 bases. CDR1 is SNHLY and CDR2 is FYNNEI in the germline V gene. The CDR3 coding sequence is TGTGCCAGCAGGCGGACAGGGGGCGATGGCAATCAGCCCCAGCATTTT. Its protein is CASRRTGGDGNQPQHF.

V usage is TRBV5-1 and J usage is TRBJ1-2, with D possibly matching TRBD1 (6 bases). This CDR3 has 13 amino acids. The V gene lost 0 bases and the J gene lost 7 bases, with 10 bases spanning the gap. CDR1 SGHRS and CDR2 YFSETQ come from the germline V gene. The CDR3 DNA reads TGCGCCAGCAGCTTGGACAGGGTGGGTGGCTACACCTTC. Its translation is CASSLDRVGGYTF.

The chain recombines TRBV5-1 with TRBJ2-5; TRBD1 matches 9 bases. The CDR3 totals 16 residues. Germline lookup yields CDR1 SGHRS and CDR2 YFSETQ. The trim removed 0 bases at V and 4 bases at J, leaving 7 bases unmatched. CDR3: CASSLEGQGIGETQYF. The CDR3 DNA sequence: TGCGCCAGCAGCTTGGAAGGACAGGGGATCGGAGAGACCCAGTACTTC.

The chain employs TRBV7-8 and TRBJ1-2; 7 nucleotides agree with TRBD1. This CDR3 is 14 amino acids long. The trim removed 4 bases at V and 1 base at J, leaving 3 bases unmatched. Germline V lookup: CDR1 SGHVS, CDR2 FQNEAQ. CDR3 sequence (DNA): TGTGCCAGCAGCTCGGCAGGGGGTAACTATGGCTACACCTTC. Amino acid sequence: CASSSAGGNYGYTF. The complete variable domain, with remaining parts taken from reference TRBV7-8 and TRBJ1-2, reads GAGVSQSPRYKVAKRGQDVALRCDPISGHVSLFWYQQALGQGPEFLTYFQNEAQLDKSGLPSDRFFAERPEGSVSTLKIQRTQQEDSAVYLCASSSAGGNYGYTFGSGTRLTVV.

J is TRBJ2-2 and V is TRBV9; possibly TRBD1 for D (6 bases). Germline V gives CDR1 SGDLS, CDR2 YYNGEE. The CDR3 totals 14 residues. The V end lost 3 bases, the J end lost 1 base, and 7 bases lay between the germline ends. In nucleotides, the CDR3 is TGTGCCAGCAGCGAGGGACAGAACACCGGGGAGCTGTTTTTT. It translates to CASSEGQNTGELFF.

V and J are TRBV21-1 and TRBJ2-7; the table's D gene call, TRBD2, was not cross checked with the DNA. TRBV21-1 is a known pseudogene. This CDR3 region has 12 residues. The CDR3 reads CAPLKETYEQYF. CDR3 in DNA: TGTGCCCCCCTTAAGGAGACCTACGAGCAGTACTTC.

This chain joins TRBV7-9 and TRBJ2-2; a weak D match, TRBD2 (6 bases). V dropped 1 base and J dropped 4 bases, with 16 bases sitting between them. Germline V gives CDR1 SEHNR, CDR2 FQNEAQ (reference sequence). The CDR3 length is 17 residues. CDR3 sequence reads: CASSLVGAAGLTGELFF. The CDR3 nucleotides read TGTGCCAGCAGCTTAGTGGGCGCGGCGGGGCTCACCGGGGAGCTGTTTTTT.

In nucleotides, the CDR3 is TGTGCCAGCAGCCCAGACAGGGTGGCGGCTTTCTTT. Protein product: CASSPDRVAAFF. The rearrangement links TRBV9 to TRBJ1-1; 7 bases line up with TRBD1. The V gene end was trimmed by 4 bases and the J gene end by 11 bases; junction bases not matched to a gene: 8. The CDR3 loop spans 12 amino acids. Germline CDR1 SGDLS, CDR2 YYNGEE.

The CDR3 DNA sequence: TGTGCCACCAGCAGAGAACAGGGAGCAGAAAATGAGCAGTTCTTC. This sequence encodes CATSREQGAENEQFF. The V and J genes are TRBV15 and TRBJ2-1; weak D call: TRBD1 (6 bases). The V end was cut by 0 bases, the J end by 7 bases, with 13 bases between. The CDR3 totals 15 residues. Germline CDR1 reads LNHNV; CDR2 reads YYDKDF (reference sequence).